Here is one T cell receptor beta chain with its context. This entry is derived from a study of blood T cell repertoires in COVID-19. Overall study context: The origin of the acute and convalescent COVID-19 samples was the United States, Italy and Spain.

Methods used by the authors: The assay estimated nucleated cells by amplifying reference gene primers. Assay: immunoSEQ multiplex PCR; the TCRdb copy retains only in-frame clones and omits some. From that table come the V and J calls and clone size; the DNA was used to work out D and trimming. This table holds 300,000 to 350,000 clones, roughly 87% found once. Trimming shortened V by 3 bases and J by 8 bases, and 11 bases separated the two germline ends. This CDR3 region has 13 residues. Germline V CDR1 and CDR2: MRHNA, SNTAGT. The rearrangement uses TRBV6-4 and TRBJ2-1, with unresolved D. The clonotype was recovered from a young man with active or convalescent COVID-19. The sequencing sample was made of peripheral blood. The CDR3 DNA sequence: TGTGCCAGCAGTGATCTCCGAGGCGATGAGCAGTTCTTC. It encodes CASSDLRGDEQFF.